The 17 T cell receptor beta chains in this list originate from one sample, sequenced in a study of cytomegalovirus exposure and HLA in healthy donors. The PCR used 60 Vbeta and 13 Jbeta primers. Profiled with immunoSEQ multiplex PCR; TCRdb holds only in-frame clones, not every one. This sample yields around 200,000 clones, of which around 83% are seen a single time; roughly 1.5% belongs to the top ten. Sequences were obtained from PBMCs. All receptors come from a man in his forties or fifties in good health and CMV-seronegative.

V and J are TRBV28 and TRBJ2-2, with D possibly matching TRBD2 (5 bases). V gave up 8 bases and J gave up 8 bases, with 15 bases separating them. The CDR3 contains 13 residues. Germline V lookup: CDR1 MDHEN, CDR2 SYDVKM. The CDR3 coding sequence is TGTGCCAGCTGGTCGGACTTAGGAGGGGAGCTGTTTTTT. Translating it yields CASWSDLGGELFF.

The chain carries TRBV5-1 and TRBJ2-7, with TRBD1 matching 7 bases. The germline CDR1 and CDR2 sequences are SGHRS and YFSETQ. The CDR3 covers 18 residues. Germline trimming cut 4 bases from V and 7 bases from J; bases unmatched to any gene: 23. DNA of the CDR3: TGCGCCAGCAGCCCCACCTTCGACAGGGAGCGACGGTCGTGGGAGCAGTACTTC. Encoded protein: CASSPTFDRERRSWEQYF.

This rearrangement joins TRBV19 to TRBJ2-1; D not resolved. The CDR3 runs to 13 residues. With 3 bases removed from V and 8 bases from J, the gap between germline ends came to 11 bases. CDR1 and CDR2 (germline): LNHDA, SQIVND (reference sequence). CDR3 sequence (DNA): TGTGCCAGTAGTATTTCTAGGAGCGATGAGCAGTTCTTC. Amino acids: CASSISRSDEQFF.

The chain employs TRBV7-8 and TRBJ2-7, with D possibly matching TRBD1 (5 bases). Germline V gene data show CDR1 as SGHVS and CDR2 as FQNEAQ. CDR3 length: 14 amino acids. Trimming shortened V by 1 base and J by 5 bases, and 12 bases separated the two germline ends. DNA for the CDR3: TGTGCCAGCAGCTTAGTCGGCAGGGTTGACGAGCAGTACTTC. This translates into CASSLVGRVDEQYF.

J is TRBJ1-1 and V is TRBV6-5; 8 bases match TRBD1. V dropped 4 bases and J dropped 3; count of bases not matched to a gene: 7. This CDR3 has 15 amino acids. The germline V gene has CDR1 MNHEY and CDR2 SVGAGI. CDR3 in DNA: TGTGCCAGCAGTTCCACCCAGGGGGCGGACACTGAAGCTTTCTTT. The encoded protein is CASSSTQGADTEAFF.

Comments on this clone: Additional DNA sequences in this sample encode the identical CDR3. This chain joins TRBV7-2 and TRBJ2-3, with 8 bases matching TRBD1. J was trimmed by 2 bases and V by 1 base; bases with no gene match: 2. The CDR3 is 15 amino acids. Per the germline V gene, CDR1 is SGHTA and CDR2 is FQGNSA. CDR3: CASSLGQGATDTQYF. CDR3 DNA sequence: TGTGCCAGCAGCTTAGGGCAGGGGGCCACAGATACGCAGTATTTT. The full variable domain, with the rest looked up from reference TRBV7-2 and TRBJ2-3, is GAGVSQSPSNKVTEKGKDVELRCDPISGHTALYWYRQSLGQGLEFLIYFQGNSAPDKSGLPSDRFSAERTGGSVSTLTIQRTQQEDSAVYLCASSLGQGATDTQYFGPGTRLTVL.

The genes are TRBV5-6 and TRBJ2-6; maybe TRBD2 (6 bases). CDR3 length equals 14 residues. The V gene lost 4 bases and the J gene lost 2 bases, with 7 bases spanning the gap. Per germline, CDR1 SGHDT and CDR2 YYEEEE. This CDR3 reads CASSGLTGANVLTF. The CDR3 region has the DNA TGTGCCAGCAGCGGACTAACTGGGGCCAACGTCCTGACTTTC.

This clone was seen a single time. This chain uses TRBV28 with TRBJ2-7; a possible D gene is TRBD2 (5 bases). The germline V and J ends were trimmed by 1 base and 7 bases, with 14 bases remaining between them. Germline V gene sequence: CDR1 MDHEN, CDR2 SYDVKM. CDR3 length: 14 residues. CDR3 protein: CASSLSNGMGEQYF. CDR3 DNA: TGTGCCAGCAGTTTATCTAACGGGATGGGGGAGCAGTACTTC.

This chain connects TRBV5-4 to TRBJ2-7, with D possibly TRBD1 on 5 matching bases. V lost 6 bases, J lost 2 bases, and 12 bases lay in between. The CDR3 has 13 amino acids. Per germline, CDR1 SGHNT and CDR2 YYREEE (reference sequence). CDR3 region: CASILGLAYEQYF. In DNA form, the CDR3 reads TGTGCCAGCATCCTGGGGCTAGCCTACGAGCAGTACTTC.

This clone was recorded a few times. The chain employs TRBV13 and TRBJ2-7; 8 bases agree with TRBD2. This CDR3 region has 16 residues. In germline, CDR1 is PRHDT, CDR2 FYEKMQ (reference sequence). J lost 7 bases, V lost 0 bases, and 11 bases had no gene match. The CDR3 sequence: CASSLGEAGGPWEQYF. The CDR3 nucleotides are TGTGCCAGCAGCTTAGGCGAGGCGGGGGGCCCTTGGGAGCAGTACTTC.

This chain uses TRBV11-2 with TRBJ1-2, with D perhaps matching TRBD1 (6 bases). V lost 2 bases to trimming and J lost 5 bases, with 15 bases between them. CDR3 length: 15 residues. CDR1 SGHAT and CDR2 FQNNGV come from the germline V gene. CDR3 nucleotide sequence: TGTGCCAGCAGCTTAACCACCGGGACAAGTTATGGCTACACCTTC. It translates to CASSLTTGTSYGYTF.

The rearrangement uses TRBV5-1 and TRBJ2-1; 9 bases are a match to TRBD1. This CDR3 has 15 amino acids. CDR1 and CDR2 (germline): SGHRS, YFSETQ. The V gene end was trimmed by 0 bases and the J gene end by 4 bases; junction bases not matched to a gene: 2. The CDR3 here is CASSLETGGYNEQFF. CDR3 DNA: TGCGCCAGCAGCTTGGAGACAGGGGGTTACAATGAGCAGTTCTTC. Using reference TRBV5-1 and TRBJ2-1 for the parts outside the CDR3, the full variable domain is KAGVTQTPRYLIKTRGQQVTLSCSPISGHRSVSWYQQTPGQGLQFLFEYFSETQRNKGNFPGRFSGRQFSNSRSEMNVSTLELGDSALYLCASSLETGGYNEQFFGPGTRLTVL.

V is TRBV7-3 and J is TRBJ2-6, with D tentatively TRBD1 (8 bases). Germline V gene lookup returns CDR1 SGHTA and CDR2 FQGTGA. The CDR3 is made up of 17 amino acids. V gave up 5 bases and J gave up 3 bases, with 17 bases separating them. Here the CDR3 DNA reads TGTGCCAGCAGCCTACAGGGGGGGAGGGGTGGGGCCAACGTCCTGACTTTC. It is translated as CASSLQGGRGGANVLTF.

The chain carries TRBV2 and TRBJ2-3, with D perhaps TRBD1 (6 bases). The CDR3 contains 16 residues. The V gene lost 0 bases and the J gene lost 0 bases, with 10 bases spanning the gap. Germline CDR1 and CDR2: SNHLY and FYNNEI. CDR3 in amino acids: CASSEAGTLSTDTQYF. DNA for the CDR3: TGTGCCAGCAGTGAAGCCGGGACACTTAGCACAGATACGCAGTATTTT.

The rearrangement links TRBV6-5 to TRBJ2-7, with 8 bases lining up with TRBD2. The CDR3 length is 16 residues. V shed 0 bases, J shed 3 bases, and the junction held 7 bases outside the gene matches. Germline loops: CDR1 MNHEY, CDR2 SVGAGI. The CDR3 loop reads CASSYSSRLAGYEQYF. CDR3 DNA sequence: TGTGCCAGCAGTTACTCATCACGGCTAGCGGGCTACGAGCAGTACTTC.

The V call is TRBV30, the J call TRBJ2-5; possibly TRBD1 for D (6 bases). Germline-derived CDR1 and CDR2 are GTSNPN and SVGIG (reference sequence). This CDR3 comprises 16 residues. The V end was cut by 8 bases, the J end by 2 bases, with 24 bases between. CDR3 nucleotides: TGTGCCCTAGGGGCCAGGGGTCAAAACCTACAAGAGACCCAGTACTTC. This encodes CALGARGQNLQETQYF.

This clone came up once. CDR3 sequence reads: CASSLSPRTSGGAGEQYF. CDR3 coding DNA: TGCGCCAGCAGCTTGTCCCCTCGAACTAGCGGGGGGGCAGGTGAGCAGTACTTC. The chain recombines TRBV5-1 with TRBJ2-7; 13 bases agree with TRBD2. Trimming took 1 base from V and 7 from J; bases not matched to a gene: 14. The CDR3 spans 18 residues. Per the germline V gene, CDR1 is SGHRS and CDR2 is YFSETQ.